This note documents a single T cell receptor beta chain sequence. The antigen this receptor binds is unknown. No quality values exist for individual bases; no much larger clone is one base distant. The source of the sample is a study of cytomegalovirus exposure and HLA in healthy donors (dated by TCRdb to 2016 to 2017). About the study as a whole: In an earlier analysis of some 610 of the donors, around 300 Gb of sequence data and approximately 120 million unique TCR beta sequences from 150 million to 200 million T cells were reported. An early release covering roughly 600 HLA-typed donors comprised roughly 300 gigabases of sequencing data and around 85 million unique TCR sequences. Of the approximately 400 genotyped donors, over 70% fell in the genetic ancestry cluster associated with self-reported Caucasian donors. The study was designed to test whether signatures of past pathogen exposure could be identified by cataloging public T cell receptors. The study profiled the T cell repertoires of some 610 subjects by immunosequencing and related them to cytomegalovirus serostatus. Along with the approximately 650-subject first cohort, a separate validation cohort of over a hundred different subjects was used. The study combined high-throughput TCR immunosequencing, statistical association of individual TCRs with disease status, and machine learning to predict cytomegalovirus infection status. In a later analysis, previously published TCR beta repertoires from 670 or so donors were re-analyzed and high-resolution HLA genotyping was added so that TCR occurrence patterns could be studied. In the later analysis, no new phenotypic data were used to find candidate immune exposures; instead, reliance was placed on TCR beta sequences and their occurrence across donors. In an earlier analysis of more than 550 of the donors, high-throughput TCR beta sequencing was used to judge whether each TCR beta V gene segment behaved as functional or pseudogenic. Donor age, sex, ethnicity and CMV serostatus were collected together with the repertoire data. A later genetic analysis used genome-wide SNP genotypes for about 65% of the roughly 670 donors, treating that subset as a discovery cohort. All discovery cohort repertoires had been generated using a single sequencing platform. HLA typing included class I and class II loci at four-digit resolution. The number of typed donors differed by locus: about 620-640 for A, B, C, DRB1 and DQB1; 522 for DQA1; over 600 for DPA1; and about 450 for DPB1. Four to six DR-DQ haplotypes were handled as single units for association and clustering, since linkage in the cohort was strong. Among roughly 400 genotyped donors of the cohort, an average of roughly 230,000 unique TCR beta nucleotide sequences was sequenced per donor, of which approximately 18% were non-productive.

The cohort was made up of about 670 healthy bone marrow donors. At the time of sampling, all cohort members were nominally healthy, though unrecorded immune exposures were likely present. The donor was CMV seropositive and belonged to the group of 250 to 350 seropositive cohort members. A peripheral blood sample was provided by each donor, and peripheral blood mononuclear cells were used for TCR beta sequencing. The Qiagen DNeasy Blood Extraction Kit was used to extract genomic DNA from the blood cell samples. The CDR3 runs 14 residues from the cysteine to the phenylalanine. Only the CDR3 portion is preserved as DNA: 42 bases, with reading frame beginning at the first base. V is cut back by 3 bases and J by 2 bases, with 2 bases in the junction unmatched. The CDR1 and CDR2 encoded by the germline V gene (reference sequence) are SEHNR and FQNEAQ. The study at large found these results: A further reported finding was that TCR beta sequences accurately predicted the HLA-A and HLA-B alleles for most subjects in the first cohort. In a later analysis, several top co-occurrence clusters were reported to appear linked to parvovirus B19, influenza, CMV and Epstein-Barr virus. An earlier analysis of around 540 of the donors showed that most TCR beta V segments appeared in productive rearrangements either about 90% or about 30% of the time, which broadly matched IMGT annotations. The only immune exposure information available for the cohort was CMV serostatus. While some public TCRs were present in many individuals, most TCR sequences turned up only very rarely across donors. Because counts were too low, some 16 rarely observed V segments, including chromosome 9 orphons, were excluded from the earlier analysis of roughly 580 of the donors. Most CMV-associated TCR beta chains appeared to be HLA-restricted in a later analysis, and the HLA associations seemed to be driven largely by CMV exposure. Because some donors lacked HLA typing at each locus, the association tests relied only on the typed subset. An association between a missense DCLRE1C variant and V-gene and J-gene trimming of TCR beta chains was found in a later genetic analysis and replicated in an independent cohort. In a later analysis, HLA-associated TCR beta chains were found to be more clonally expanded and to have lower generation probabilities than equally common non-associated chains. The authors suggested that the approach could potentially be extended to other disease states and immunological phenotypes. A few of the identified cytomegalovirus-associated TCR beta chains were confirmed in vitro to be specific for cytomegalovirus antigens. The classifier was reported to diagnose cytomegalovirus status with high specificity and sensitivity in both the original cohort and the validation cohort. A cluster of highly shared sequence variants was judged likely to be a technical artifact of the sequencing pipeline. In a later analysis, some 17,000 TCR beta sequences were associated with specific HLA alleles at a false discovery rate of 0.05. Some IMGT-functional V segments, including TRBV6-2 and TRBV6-3, could not be distinguished by the 87-base-pair reads and were therefore excluded. This cohort had only TCR beta chains sequenced, and the lack of alpha or paired-chain data limited which features could be detected. Linkage disequilibrium might explain the correlated functional status among segregating V segments, but an unknown experimental factor could not be excluded. In a later genetic analysis, fewer N-insertions in productive TCRs were reported among donors in an Asian-associated ancestry cluster than the 666-donor mean. A total of 150 or so TCR beta chains were listed by the study as associated with cytomegalovirus. According to a later analysis, TCR association rates differed among HLA loci, with DRB1 alleles showing the most associated TCRs and HLA-C alleles showing the fewest. Strong co-occurrence of HLA alleles, especially DR and DQ, made assigning TCR associations to individual alleles difficult. Roughly uniform sequencing depth across donors was assumed in presence/absence analyses, although this assumption may not hold.

The method behind the library was the immunoSEQ multiplex PCR assay. For the multiplex PCR, a mixture combining 60 forward primers for TCR Vbeta segments and 13 reverse primers for TCR Jbeta segments was used. A multiplex PCR assay on genomic DNA amplified the CDR3 region of rearranged TCR beta genes. The Illumina HiSeq System was used to sequence the amplified TCR beta libraries as 87-base-pair reads. The published analysis was carried out like this. A later analysis counted approximately 84 million unique TCR beta chains across the 640 or so repertoires, and some 11 million of these chains were shared by at least two donors. Raw reads were error-corrected and collapsed into unique sequences by a nearest-neighbor algorithm in which closely related sequences were merged to remove PCR and sequencing errors. To assign V, D and J gene segments, CDR3 sequences were aligned to IMGT reference sequences. For a sequence to be retained, a match of at least six nucleotides to both a V gene segment and a J gene segment was required. A rearrangement counted as productive if the CDR3 had no stop codons and remained in frame with V and J, and every other rearrangement counted as non-productive. CDR3 was defined by IMGT convention, running from the second conserved V-encoded cysteine to the conserved J-encoded phenylalanine. Sequences without an unambiguous match to a single V gene segment were excluded from the earlier analysis of several hundred of the donors. In an earlier analysis of approximately 590 of the donors, V segments were called functional above 56.7% productive rearrangements and were called segregating when the between-donor standard deviation exceeded 5%. A statistical classification framework was developed to diagnose cytomegalovirus status using the catalog of TCR beta chain sequences. V and J gene assignment, in a later analysis, came from comparing TCR nucleotide sequences with IMGT/GENE-DB human TR gene sequences. A later analysis assigned CDR3 sequences and most-parsimonious VDJ recombination scenarios with the TCRdist pipeline. In a later analysis, every TCR beta chain was defined by the combination of its CDR3 amino acid sequence and its V-gene family, and reads without a unique V-gene family were dropped. To address suspected cross-contamination and a sequencing artifact, a later analysis removed a few hundred highly shared, low-generation-probability nucleotide sequences. A later analysis calculated a clonal expansion index for each public chain from normalized within-repertoire ranks of inferred template counts. Generation probabilities in a later analysis came from a VDJ recombination model fitted to out-of-frame rearrangements, and those results were checked against IGoR. In a later analysis, hypergeometric tests were used to score TCR-TCR, TCR-HLA and TCR-CMV co-occurrence, with a repertoire-size bias correction applied to TCR pairs. To estimate false discovery rates, a later analysis permuted the HLA or CMV assignments 20 times. A later analysis grouped co-occurring TCRs with DBSCAN, adding TCRdist sequence similarity when clustering within HLA-allele-positive subsets. Co-occurrence clustering excluded repertoires with fewer than 30,000 or more than 120,000 public chains, plus five with anomalous nucleotide sharing. TCRdb holds this immuneACCESS table with in-frame rearrangements only. Some clones are missing; in checked studies, unresolved V genes explain under half, and the rest has no known cause. Clonal size and the V and J genes are those of that table, whereas D and trimming came from the DNA. Counted in this sample were 150,000 or so clones; about 85% of them appeared once. Of the sample, roughly 4.5% is held by the ten largest clones.

The sequence joins TRBV7-9 to TRBJ2-5; 8 of the junction bases match TRBD2. The sample was PBMCs. The sequence derives from a woman between 50 and 59 years old in good health and CMV-seropositive. The nucleotide sequence is TGTGCCAGCAGCTTTACTAGCGGACAAGAGACCCAGTACTTC. It codes for CASSFTSGQETQYF.